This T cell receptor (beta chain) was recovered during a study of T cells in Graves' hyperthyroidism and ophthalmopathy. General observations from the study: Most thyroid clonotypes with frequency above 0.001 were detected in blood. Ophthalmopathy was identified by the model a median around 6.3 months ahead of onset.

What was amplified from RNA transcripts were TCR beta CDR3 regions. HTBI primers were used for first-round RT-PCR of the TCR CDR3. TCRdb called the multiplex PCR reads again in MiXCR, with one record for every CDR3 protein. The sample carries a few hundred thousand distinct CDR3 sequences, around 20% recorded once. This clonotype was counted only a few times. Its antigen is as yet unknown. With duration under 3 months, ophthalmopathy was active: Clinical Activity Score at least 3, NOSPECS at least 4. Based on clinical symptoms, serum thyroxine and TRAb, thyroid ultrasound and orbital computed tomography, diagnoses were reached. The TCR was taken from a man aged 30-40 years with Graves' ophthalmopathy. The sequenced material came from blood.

CDR3 sequence reads: CASSMGGGRGNQPQHF. CDR3 in DNA: TGTGCCAGCAGCATGGGGGGGGGCCGGGGCAATCAGCCCCAGCATTTT. The genes are TRBV12-3 or TRBV12-4 and TRBJ1-5, with D tentatively TRBD1 (6 bases). The CDR3 sequence is 16 residues long. V lost 6 bases and J lost 2, with 17 bases in between.